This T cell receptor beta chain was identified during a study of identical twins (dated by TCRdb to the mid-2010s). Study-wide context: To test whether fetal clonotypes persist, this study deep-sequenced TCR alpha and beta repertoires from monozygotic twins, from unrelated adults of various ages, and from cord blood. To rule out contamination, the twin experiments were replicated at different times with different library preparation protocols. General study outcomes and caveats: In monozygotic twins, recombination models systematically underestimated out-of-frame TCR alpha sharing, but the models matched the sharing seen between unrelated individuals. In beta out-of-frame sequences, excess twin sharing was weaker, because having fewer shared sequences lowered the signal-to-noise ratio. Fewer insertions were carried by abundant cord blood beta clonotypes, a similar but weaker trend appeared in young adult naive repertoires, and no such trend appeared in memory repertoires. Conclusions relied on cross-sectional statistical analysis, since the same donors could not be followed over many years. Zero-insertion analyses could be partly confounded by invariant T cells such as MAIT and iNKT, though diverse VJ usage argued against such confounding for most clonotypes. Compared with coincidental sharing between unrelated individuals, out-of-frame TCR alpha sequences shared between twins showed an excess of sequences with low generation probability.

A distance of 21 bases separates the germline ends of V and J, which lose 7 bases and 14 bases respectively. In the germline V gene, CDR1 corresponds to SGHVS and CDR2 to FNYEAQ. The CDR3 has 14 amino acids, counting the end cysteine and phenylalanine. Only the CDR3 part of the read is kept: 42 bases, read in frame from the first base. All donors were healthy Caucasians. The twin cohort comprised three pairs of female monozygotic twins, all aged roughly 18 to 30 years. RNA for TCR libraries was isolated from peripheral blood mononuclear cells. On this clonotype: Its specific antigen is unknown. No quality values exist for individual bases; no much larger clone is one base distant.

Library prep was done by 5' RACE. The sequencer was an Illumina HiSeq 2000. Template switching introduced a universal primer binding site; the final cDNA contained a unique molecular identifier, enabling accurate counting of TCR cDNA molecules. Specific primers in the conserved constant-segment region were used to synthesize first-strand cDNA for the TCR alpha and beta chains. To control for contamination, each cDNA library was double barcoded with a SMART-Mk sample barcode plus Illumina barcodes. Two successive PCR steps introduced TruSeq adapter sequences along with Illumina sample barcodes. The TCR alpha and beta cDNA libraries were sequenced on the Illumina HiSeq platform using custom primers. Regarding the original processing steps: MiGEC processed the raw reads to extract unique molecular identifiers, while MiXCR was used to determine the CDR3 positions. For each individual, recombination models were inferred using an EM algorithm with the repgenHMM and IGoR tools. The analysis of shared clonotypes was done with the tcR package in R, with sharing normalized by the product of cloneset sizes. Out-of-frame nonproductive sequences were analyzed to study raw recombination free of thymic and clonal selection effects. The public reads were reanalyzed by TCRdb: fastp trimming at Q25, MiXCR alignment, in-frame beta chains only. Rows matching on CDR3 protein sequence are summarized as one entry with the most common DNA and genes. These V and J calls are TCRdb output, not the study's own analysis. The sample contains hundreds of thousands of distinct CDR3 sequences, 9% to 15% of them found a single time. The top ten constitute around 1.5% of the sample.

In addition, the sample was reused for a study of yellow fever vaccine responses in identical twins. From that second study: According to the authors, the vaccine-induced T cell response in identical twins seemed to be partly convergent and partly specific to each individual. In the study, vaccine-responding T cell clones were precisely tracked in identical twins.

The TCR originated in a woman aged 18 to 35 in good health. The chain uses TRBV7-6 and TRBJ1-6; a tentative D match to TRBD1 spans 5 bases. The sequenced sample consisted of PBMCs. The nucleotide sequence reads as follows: TGTGCCAGCACCGTTAGCCCAGGGCAAGGGGCCCTCCACTTT. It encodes CASTVSPGQGALHF.